Presented here are 21 T cell receptor beta chains from one specimen sequenced in a study of control samples from healthy donors and cancer patients. Clones were read by immunoSEQ multiplex PCR, and TCRdb kept only the in-frame ones, dropping some. Seen here are roughly 150,000 clones, 89% observed once, and the top ten hold less than 5%. The sequenced material came from blood. Every receptor here comes from a man younger than 40 in good health.

This chain joins TRBV29-1 and TRBJ1-1; possibly TRBD1 for D (6 bases). The germline V gene has CDR1 SQVTM and CDR2 ANQGSEA. This CDR3 has 12 residues. Trimming cost V 7 bases and J 1 base, with 10 bases left between them. CDR3 bases: TGCAGCGCGCTACAGGGGAACACTGAAGCTTTCTTT. It translates to CSALQGNTEAFF.

The V and J genes are TRBV12-3 or TRBV12-4 and TRBJ2-7; no clear D. The CDR3 runs 11 residues. V was clipped by 8 bases and J by 7 bases, with 12 bases between them. CDR3 DNA sequence: TGTGCCAGCGCACGCCTGGATGAGCAGTACTTC. It is translated as CASARLDEQYF.

The V call is TRBV15, the J call TRBJ2-1; no definite D call. The V and J ends lost 2 bases and 7 bases respectively, with 18 bases between them. The CDR3 is made up of 16 amino acids. In germline, CDR1 is LNHNV, CDR2 YYDKDF (reference sequence). Here the CDR3 DNA reads TGTGCCACCAGCAGATCCGGCATAGGGATGGGGAATGAGCAGTTCTTC. It encodes CATSRSGIGMGNEQFF.

The V call is TRBV6-5, the J call TRBJ2-1; D unclear. The V gene's germline CDR1 is MNHEY and CDR2 SVGAGI. The V end lost 2 bases, the J end lost 7 bases, and 18 bases lay between the germline ends. This CDR3 spans 16 amino acids. The CDR3: CASSYHRPGGKNEQFF. CDR3 nucleotide sequence: TGTGCCAGCAGTTACCACCGCCCGGGTGGGAAGAATGAGCAGTTCTTC.

This chain joins TRBV5-6 and TRBJ2-7, with TRBD2 as a possible D gene (5 bases). CDR1 SGHDT and CDR2 YYEEEE come from the germline V gene. The CDR3 length is 17 residues. Trimming took 0 bases from V and 0 from J, leaving 16 bases between them. DNA for the CDR3: TGTGCCAGCAGCTTGGGTCTAGCAGAGGAATTCTCCTACGAGCAGTACTTC. Amino acids: CASSLGLAEEFSYEQYF.

The rearrangement links TRBV12-3 or TRBV12-4 to TRBJ1-1, with no clear D. This CDR3 has 13 residues. V gave up 6 bases and J gave up 6 bases, with 14 bases separating them. The CDR3 here is CASSLSVVAEAFF. The CDR3, as DNA: TGTGCCAGCAGCCTTAGCGTAGTGGCTGAAGCTTTCTTT.

The count of this clone is one. The chain couples TRBV30 to TRBJ2-1; 8 positions match TRBD2. The CDR3 consists of 11 residues. The junction had 3 bases not matched to a gene; V was cut back by 5 bases and J by 9 bases. Germline assignment: CDR1 GTSNPN and CDR2 SVGIG (reference sequence). CDR3 nucleotides: TGTGCCTGGGGACTAGCCGGTGAGCAGTTCTTC. This encodes CAWGLAGEQFF. Using reference TRBV30 and TRBJ2-1 for the parts outside the CDR3, the full variable domain is SQTIHQWPATLVQPVGSPLSLECTVEGTSNPNLYWYRQAAGRGLQLLFYSVGIGQISSEVPQNLSASRPQDRQFILSSKKLLLSDSGFYLCAWGLAGEQFFGPGTRLTVL.

The chain is built from TRBV7-2 and TRBJ2-5; 9 bases agree with TRBD2. The CDR3 extends over 17 amino acids. Germline CDR1 and CDR2: SGHTA and FQGNSA. With 5 bases clipped from V and 4 bases from J, the junction kept 14 bases outside the gene matches. CDR3 nucleotide sequence: TGTGCCAGCAGCCCTGGGACAGACCTAGCGGGAAGAGAGACCCAGTACTTC. Its translation is CASSPGTDLAGRETQYF. Full variable domain (outside the CDR3, taken from reference TRBV7-2 and TRBJ2-5): GAGVSQSPSNKVTEKGKDVELRCDPISGHTALYWYRQSLGQGLEFLIYFQGNSAPDKSGLPSDRFSAERTGGSVSTLTIQRTQQEDSAVYLCASSPGTDLAGRETQYFGPGTRLLVL.

This chain uses TRBV7-9 with TRBJ2-1; the D gene is possibly TRBD1 (6 bases). The CDR3 has 13 residues. Trimming removed 4 bases at V and 5 bases at J, with 9 bases between. Germline V gives CDR1 SEHNR, CDR2 FQNEAQ (reference sequence). The CDR3 is CASSSNRDNEQFF. The CDR3 region has the DNA TGTGCCAGCAGCTCCAACAGGGACAATGAGCAGTTCTTC.

In its sample, this clone was seen once. The chain joins TRBV24-1 to TRBJ2-3; TRBD1 or TRBD2 may be the D gene (5 bases each). The CDR3 has 12 amino acids. V was trimmed by 7 bases and J by 5 bases, leaving 9 bases between them. Germline V lookup: CDR1 KGHDR, CDR2 SFDVKD. CDR3 in amino acids: CATRGPRDTQYF. The CDR3 DNA reads TGTGCCACCAGGGGACCGCGAGATACGCAGTATTTT.

The chain links TRBV10-3 to TRBJ2-2; the match to TRBD2 covers 10 bases. Trimming at V came to 2 bases and at J to 7 bases, leaving 4 bases not matched to a gene. Looked up from germline, CDR1 is ENHRY and CDR2 is SYGVKD. CDR3 length: 15 amino acids. This CDR3 is CAISETSGTVGELFF. CDR3 coding DNA: TGTGCCATCAGTGAGACTAGCGGGACGGTCGGGGAGCTGTTTTTT.

The genes are TRBV6-1 and TRBJ2-7, with TRBD1 identical over 9 bases. The CDR3 runs to 15 residues. The junction had 7 bases not matched to a gene; V was cut back by 3 bases and J by 4 bases. Germline assignment: CDR1 MNHNS and CDR2 SASEGT. CDR3 residues: CASSDPGTGIYEQYF. DNA for the CDR3: TGTGCCAGCAGTGATCCCGGGACAGGGATTTACGAGCAGTACTTC.

This CDR3 is CASSLSETQYF. The DNA for the CDR3 is TGTGCCAGCAGCTTATCGGAGACCCAGTACTTC. V gene TRBV7-2 combines with J gene TRBJ2-5; no definite D call. The CDR3 runs to 11 residues. Deletions cut 2 bases from V and 5 bases from J, with 3 bases between. In germline, CDR1 is SGHTA, CDR2 FQGNSA.

This clone showed up just a few times. The genes are TRBV7-2 and TRBJ1-1, with 7 nucleotides matching TRBD1. Germline lookup yields CDR1 SGHTA and CDR2 FQGNSA. The J segment lost 5 bases and the V segment lost 5 bases, leaving 5 bases of the junction unmatched. The CDR3 has 13 residues. CDR3 protein: CASSTQGETEAFF. CDR3 nucleotides: TGTGCCAGCAGCACCCAGGGGGAGACTGAAGCTTTCTTT.

The gene calls are TRBV9 and TRBJ2-7; D is uncertain. Germline loops: CDR1 SGDLS, CDR2 YYNGEE. Trimming cost V 4 bases and J 1 base, with 15 bases left between them. The CDR3 totals 15 residues. The chain's CDR3 is CASSPREGRSYEQYF. The DNA for the CDR3 is TGTGCCAGCAGCCCCCGAGAAGGGCGGTCCTACGAGCAGTACTTC. The full variable domain, rest sourced from reference TRBV9 and TRBJ2-7, is DSGVTQTPKHLITATGQRVTLRCSPRSGDLSVYWYQQSLDQGLQFLIQYYNGEERAKGNILERFSAQQFPDLHSELNLSSLELGDSALYFCASSPREGRSYEQYFGPGTRLTVT.

The gene calls are TRBV3-1 (or the pseudogene TRBV3-2) and TRBJ2-7; TRBD2 might be the D (5 bases). The V and J ends lost 3 bases and 4 bases respectively, with 7 bases between them. The germline V gene has CDR1 LGHDT and CDR2 YNNKEL (reference sequence). CDR3 length equals 12 residues. CDR3 bases: TGTGCCAGCAGCCACGGCGGGTACGAGCAGTACTTC. It translates to CASSHGGYEQYF.

This clone was detected only once. The V gene is TRBV5-1, the J gene TRBJ2-3, with 8 bases identical to TRBD1. Germline-derived CDR1 and CDR2 are SGHRS and YFSETQ. The CDR3 contains 15 residues. V dropped 4 bases and J dropped 1; count of bases not matched to a gene: 5. CDR3 sequence reads: CASSQTGVGTDTQYF. CDR3 in DNA: TGCGCCAGCAGCCAGACAGGGGTTGGCACAGATACGCAGTATTTT. Based on the CDR3 plus reference TRBV5-1 and TRBJ2-3, the full variable domain is KAGVTQTPRYLIKTRGQQVTLSCSPISGHRSVSWYQQTPGQGLQFLFEYFSETQRNKGNFPGRFSGRQFSNSRSEMNVSTLELGDSALYLCASSQTGVGTDTQYFGPGTRLTVL.

The V gene is TRBV6-2 or TRBV6-3, the J gene TRBJ1-5; D remains ambiguous. CDR3 size: 16 residues. Germline V CDR1 and CDR2: MNHEY, SVGEGT. V was cut by 6 bases and J by 0 bases, with 15 bases left in between. The chain's CDR3 is CASSSPGRISNQPQHF. The CDR3, as DNA: TGTGCCAGCAGCTCTCCCGGGAGAATTAGCAATCAGCCCCAGCATTTT.

This chain uses TRBV6-4 with TRBJ2-7; D may be TRBD1 (6 bases). The germline CDR1 and CDR2 sequences are MRHNA and SNTAGT. V lost 1 base to trimming and J lost 2 bases, with 9 bases between them. The CDR3 length is 14 residues. CDR3 sequence reads: CASSDFGGPYEQYF. The CDR3 region has the DNA TGTGCCAGCAGTGACTTTGGGGGCCCCTACGAGCAGTACTTC.

The chain recombines TRBV11-3 with TRBJ2-3; TRBD2 might be the D (5 bases). V was trimmed by 5 bases and J by 2 bases, leaving 14 bases between them. The germline CDR1 and CDR2 sequences are SGHNT and YENEEA. The CDR3 has 15 amino acids. The CDR3 coding sequence is TGTGCCAGCAGCCCCTACGAGGGTGTCACAGATACGCAGTATTTT. This translates into CASSPYEGVTDTQYF.

This rearrangement joins TRBV5-6 to TRBJ1-4; a possible D gene is TRBD1 (5 bases). The CDR3 has 14 amino acids. Trimming pared 1 base from V and 6 bases from J, leaving 10 bases between. From germline, CDR1 is SGHDT and CDR2 YYEEEE. The CDR3 sequence: CASSLQGGDEKLFF. Here the CDR3 DNA reads TGTGCCAGCAGCTTGCAGGGAGGGGATGAAAAACTGTTTTTT.